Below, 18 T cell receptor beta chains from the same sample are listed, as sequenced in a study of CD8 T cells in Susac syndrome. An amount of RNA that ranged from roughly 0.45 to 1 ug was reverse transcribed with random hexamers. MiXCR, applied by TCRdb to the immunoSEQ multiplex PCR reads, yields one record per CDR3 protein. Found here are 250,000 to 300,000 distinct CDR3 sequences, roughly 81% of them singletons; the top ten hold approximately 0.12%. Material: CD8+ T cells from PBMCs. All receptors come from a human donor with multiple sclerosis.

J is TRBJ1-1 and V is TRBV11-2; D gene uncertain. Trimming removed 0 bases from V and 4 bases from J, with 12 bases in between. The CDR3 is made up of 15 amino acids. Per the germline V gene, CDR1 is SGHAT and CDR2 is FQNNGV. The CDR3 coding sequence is TGTGCCAGCAGCTTAGAAGGTCGGGGAGGCACTGAAGCTTTCTTT. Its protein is CASSLEGRGGTEAFF. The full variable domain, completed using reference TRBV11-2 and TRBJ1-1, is EAGVAQSPRYKIIEKRQSVAFWCNPISGHATLYWYQQILGQGPKLLIQFQNNGVVDDSQLPKDRFSAERLKGVDSTLKIQPAKLEDSAVYLCASSLEGRGGTEAFFGQGTRLTVV.

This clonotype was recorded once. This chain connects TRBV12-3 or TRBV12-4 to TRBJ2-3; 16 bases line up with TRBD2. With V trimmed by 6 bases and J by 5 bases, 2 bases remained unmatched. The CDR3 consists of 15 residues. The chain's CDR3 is CASSGTSGREDTQYF. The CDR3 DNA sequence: TGTGCCAGCAGCGGGACTAGCGGGAGGGAAGATACGCAGTATTTT.

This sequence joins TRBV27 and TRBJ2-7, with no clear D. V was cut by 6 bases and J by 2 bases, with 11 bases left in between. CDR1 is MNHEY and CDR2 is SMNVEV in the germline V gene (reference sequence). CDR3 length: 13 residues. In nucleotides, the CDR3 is TGTGCCAGCAGCCACTCTAAGGCCTACGAGCAGTACTTC. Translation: CASSHSKAYEQYF.

CDR3 in amino acids: CASPGNNEQFF. The CDR3 DNA is TGTGCCAGCCCCGGAAACAATGAGCAGTTCTTC. The gene calls are TRBV2 and TRBJ2-1; D gene uncertain. Germline V CDR1 and CDR2: SNHLY, FYNNEI. There are 11 residues in the CDR3. The ends were cut back, 8 bases at V and 5 bases at J, with 7 bases in the middle. Together with reference TRBV2 and TRBJ2-1, the CDR3 gives the full variable domain: EPEVTQTPSHQVTQMGQEVILRCVPISNHLYFYWYRQILGQKVEFLVSFYNNEISEKSEIFDDQFSVERPDGSNFTLKIRSTKLEDSAMYFCASPGNNEQFFGPGTRLTVL.

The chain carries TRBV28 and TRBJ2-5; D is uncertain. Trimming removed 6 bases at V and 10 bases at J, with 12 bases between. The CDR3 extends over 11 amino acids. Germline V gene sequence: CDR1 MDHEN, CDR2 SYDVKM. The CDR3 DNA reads TGTGCCAGCAGAGGTGCTGACGGCCAGTACTTC. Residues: CASRGADGQYF. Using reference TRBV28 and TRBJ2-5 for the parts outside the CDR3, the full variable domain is DVKVTQSSRYLVKRTGEKVFLECVQDMDHENMFWYRQDPGLGLRLIYFSYDVKMKEKGDIPEGYSVSREKKERFSLILESASTNQTSMYLCASRGADGQYFGPGTRLLVL.

The DNA for the CDR3 is TGTGCCAGCATCTCCCATCCCGAGGACGGAACCTACGAGCAGTACTTC. Translated: CASISHPEDGTYEQYF. The V and J genes are TRBV27 and TRBJ2-7; D uncertain. The germline V gene encodes CDR1 MNHEY and CDR2 SMNVEV (reference sequence). Trimming stripped 7 bases from V and 2 bases from J, with 21 bases between. The CDR3 is 16 residues long.

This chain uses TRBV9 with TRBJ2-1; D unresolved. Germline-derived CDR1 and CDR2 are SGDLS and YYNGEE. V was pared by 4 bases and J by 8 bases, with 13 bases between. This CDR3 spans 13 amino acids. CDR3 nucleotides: TGTGCCAGCAGCCCGCGTCTTGCCGATGAGCAGTTCTTC. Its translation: CASSPRLADEQFF.

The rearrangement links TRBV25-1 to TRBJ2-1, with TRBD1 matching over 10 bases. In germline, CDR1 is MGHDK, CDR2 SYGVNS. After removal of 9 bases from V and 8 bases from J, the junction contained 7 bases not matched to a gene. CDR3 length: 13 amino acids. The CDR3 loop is CASQTGGWDEQFF. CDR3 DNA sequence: TGTGCCAGTCAGACAGGGGGCTGGGATGAGCAGTTCTTC.

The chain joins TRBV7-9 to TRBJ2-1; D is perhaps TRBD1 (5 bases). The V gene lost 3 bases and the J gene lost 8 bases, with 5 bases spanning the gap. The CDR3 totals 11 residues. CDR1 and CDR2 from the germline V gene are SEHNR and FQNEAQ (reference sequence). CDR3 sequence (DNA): TGTGCCAGCAGCTTGGGGCATGAGCAGTTCTTC. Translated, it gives CASSLGHEQFF.

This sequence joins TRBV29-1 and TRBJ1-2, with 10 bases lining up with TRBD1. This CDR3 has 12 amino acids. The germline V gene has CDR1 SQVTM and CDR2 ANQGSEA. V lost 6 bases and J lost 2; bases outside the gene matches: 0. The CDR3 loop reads CSVGQGNYGYTF. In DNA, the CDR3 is TGCAGCGTGGGACAGGGGAACTATGGCTACACCTTC.

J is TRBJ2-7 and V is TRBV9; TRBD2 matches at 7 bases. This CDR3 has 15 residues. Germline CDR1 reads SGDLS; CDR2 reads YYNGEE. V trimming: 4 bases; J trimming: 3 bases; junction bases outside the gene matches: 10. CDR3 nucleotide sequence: TGTGCCAGCAGCCTTACCGGGACTACGAGCTACGAGCAGTACTTC. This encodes CASSLTGTTSYEQYF.

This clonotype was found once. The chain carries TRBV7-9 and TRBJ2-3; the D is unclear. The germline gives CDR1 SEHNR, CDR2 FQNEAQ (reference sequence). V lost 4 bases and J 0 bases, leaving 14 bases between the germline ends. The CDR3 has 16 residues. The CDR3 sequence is CASSSLERSSTDTQYF. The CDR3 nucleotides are TGTGCCAGCAGCTCCCTCGAGCGTTCTAGCACAGATACGCAGTATTTT.

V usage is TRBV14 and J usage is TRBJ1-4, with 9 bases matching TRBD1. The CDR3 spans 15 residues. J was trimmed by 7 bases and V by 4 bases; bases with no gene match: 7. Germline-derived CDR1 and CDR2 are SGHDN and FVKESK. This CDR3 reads CASSLYRGLGEKLFF. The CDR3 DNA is TGTGCCAGCAGCCTATACAGGGGGCTAGGTGAAAAACTGTTTTTT.

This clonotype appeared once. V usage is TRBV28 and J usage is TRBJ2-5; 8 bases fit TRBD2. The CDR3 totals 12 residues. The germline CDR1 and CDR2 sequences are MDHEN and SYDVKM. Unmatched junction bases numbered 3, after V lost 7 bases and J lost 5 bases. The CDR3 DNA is TGTGCCAGCACGGGGGGGGAGGAGACCCAGTACTTC. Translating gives CASTGGEETQYF. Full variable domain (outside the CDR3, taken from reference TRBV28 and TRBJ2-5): DVKVTQSSRYLVKRTGEKVFLECVQDMDHENMFWYRQDPGLGLRLIYFSYDVKMKEKGDIPEGYSVSREKKERFSLILESASTNQTSMYLCASTGGEETQYFGPGTRLLVL.

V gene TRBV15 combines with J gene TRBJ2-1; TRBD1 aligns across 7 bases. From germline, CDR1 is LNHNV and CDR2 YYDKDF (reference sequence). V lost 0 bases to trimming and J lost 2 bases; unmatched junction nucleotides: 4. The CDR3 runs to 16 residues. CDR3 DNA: TGTGCCACCAGCAGAGAAACAGGGGAAGCCTACAATGAGCAGTTCTTC. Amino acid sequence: CATSRETGEAYNEQFF.

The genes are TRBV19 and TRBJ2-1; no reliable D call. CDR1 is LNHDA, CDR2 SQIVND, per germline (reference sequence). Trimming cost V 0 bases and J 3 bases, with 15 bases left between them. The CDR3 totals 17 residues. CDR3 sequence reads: CASSIDFRSTYYNEQFF. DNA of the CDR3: TGTGCCAGTAGTATAGATTTTCGGTCGACGTACTACAATGAGCAGTTCTTC. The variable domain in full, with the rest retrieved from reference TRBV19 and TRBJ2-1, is DGGITQSPKYLFRKEGQNVTLSCEQNLNHDAMYWYRQDPGQGLRLIYYSQIVNDFQKGDIAEGYSVSREKKESFPLTVTSAQKNPTAFYLCASSIDFRSTYYNEQFFGPGTRLTVL.

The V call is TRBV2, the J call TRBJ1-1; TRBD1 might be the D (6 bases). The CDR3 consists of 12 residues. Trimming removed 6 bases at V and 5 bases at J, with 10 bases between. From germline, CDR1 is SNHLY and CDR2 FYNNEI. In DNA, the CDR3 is TGTGCCAGCAGGTTAGACAGGACTGAAGCTTTCTTT. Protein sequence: CASRLDRTEAFF.

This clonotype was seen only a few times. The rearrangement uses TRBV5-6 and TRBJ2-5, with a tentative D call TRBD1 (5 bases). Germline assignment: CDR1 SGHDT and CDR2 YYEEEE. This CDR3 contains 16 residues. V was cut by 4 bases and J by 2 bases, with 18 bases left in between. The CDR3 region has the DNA TGTGCCAGCAGCGTTCAGGGTGGCGGCTTGCAAGAGACCCAGTACTTC. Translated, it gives CASSVQGGGLQETQYF.